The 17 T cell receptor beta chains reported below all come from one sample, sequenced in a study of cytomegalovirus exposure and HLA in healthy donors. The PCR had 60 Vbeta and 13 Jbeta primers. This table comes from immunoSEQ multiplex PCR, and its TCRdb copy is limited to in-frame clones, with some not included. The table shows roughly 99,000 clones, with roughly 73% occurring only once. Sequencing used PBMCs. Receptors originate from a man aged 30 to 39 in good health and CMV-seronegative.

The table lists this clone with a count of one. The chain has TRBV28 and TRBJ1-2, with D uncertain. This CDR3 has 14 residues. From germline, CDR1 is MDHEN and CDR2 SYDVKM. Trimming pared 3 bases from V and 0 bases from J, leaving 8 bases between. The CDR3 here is CASSLRETNYGYTF. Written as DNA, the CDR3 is TGTGCCAGCAGTTTGCGGGAAACTAACTATGGCTACACCTTC.

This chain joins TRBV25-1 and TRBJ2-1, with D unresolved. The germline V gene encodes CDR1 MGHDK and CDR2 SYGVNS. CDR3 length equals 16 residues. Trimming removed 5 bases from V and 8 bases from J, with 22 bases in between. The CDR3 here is CASSSLDVKIYDEQFF. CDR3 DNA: TGTGCCAGCAGTTCCCTAGACGTAAAAATTTACGATGAGCAGTTCTTC.

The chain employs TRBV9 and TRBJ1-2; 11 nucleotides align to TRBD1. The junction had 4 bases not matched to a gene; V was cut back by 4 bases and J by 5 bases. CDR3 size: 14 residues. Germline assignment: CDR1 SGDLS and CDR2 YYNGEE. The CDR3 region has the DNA TGTGCCAGCAGCATTGGACAGGGGGCATATGGCTACACCTTC. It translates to CASSIGQGAYGYTF.

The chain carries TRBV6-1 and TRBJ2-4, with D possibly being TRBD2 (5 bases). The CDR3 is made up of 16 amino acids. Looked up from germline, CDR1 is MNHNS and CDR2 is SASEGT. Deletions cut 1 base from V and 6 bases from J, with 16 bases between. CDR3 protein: CASSEEAPGIINIQYF. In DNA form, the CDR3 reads TGTGCCAGCAGTGAAGAGGCTCCGGGAATTATAAACATTCAGTACTTC.

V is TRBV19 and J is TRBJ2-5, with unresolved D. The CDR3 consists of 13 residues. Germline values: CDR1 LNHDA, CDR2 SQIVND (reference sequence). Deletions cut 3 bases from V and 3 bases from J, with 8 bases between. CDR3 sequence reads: CASSIRNEETQYF. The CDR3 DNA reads TGTGCCAGTAGTATTAGAAATGAAGAGACCCAGTACTTC.

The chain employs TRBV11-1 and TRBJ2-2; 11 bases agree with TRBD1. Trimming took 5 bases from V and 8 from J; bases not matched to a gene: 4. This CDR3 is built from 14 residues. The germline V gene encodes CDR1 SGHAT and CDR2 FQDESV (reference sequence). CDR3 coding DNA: TGTGCCAGCAGCCCCGGACAGGGGGCTGGGGAGCTGTTTTTT. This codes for CASSPGQGAGELFF.

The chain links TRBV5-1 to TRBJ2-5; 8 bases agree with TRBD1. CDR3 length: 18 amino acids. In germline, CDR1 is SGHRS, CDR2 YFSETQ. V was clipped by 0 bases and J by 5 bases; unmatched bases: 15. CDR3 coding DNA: TGCGCCAGCAGCTTGGTGGGACGGACAGGGCTCACCGTGGAGACCCAGTACTTC. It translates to CASSLVGRTGLTVETQYF.

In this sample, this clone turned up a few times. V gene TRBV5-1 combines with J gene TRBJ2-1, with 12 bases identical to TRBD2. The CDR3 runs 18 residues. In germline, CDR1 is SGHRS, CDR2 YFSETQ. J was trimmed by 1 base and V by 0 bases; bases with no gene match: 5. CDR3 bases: TGCGCCAGCAGCTTGGTTGCTAGCGGGAGGGCATCCTACAATGAGCAGTTCTTC. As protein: CASSLVASGRASYNEQFF.

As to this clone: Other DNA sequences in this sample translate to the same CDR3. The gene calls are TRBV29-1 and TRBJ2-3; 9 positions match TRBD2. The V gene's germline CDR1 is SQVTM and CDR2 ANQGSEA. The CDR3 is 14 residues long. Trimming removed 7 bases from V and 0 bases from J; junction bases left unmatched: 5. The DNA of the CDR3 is TGCAGCGCCCTAGCGGGGACTAGCACAGATACGCAGTATTTT. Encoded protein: CSALAGTSTDTQYF.

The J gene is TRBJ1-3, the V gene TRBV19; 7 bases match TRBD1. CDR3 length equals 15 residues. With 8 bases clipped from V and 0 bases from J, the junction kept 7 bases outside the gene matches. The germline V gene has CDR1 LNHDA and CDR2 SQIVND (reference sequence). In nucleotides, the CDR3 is TGTGCCAGTTGGGACAGCACCTACTCTGGAAACACCATATATTTT. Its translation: CASWDSTYSGNTIYF. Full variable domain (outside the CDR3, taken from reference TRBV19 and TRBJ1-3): DGGITQSPKYLFRKEGQNVTLSCEQNLNHDAMYWYRQDPGQGLRLIYYSQIVNDFQKGDIAEGYSVSREKKESFPLTVTSAQKNPTAFYLCASWDSTYSGNTIYFGEGSWLTVV.

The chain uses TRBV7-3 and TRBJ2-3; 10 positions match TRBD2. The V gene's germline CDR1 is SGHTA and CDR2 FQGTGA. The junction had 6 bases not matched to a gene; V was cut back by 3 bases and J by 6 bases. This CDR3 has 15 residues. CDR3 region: CASSFIAGGWDTQYF. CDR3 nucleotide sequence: TGTGCCAGCAGCTTCATAGCGGGAGGTTGGGATACGCAGTATTTT.

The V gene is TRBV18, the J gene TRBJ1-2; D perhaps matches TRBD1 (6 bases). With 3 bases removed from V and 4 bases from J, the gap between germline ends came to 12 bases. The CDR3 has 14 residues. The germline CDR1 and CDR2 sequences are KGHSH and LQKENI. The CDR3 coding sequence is TGTGCCAGCTCACCGCGGGGGGCGGGCTATGGCTACACCTTC. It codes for CASSPRGAGYGYTF. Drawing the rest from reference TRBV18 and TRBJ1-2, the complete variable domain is NAGVMQNPRHLVRRRGQEARLRCSPMKGHSHVYWYRQLPEEGLKFMVYLQKENIIDESGMPKERFSAEFPKEGPSILRIQQVVRGDSAAYFCASSPRGAGYGYTFGSGTRLTVV.

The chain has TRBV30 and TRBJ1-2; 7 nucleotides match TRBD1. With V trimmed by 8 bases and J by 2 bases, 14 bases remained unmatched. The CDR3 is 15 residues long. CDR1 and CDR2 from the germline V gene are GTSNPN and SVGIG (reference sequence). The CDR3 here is CAAGYQGEHNYGYTF. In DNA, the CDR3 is TGTGCCGCAGGATACCAGGGGGAGCACAACTATGGCTACACCTTC.

The CDR3 reads CASSLAGSSYEQYF. CDR3 bases: TGTGCCAGCAGCCTGGCCGGGAGCTCCTACGAGCAGTACTTC. The chain links TRBV11-2 to TRBJ2-7, with TRBD2 as a possible D gene (6 bases). V lost 5 bases and J lost 0, with 11 bases in between. Germline CDR1 reads SGHAT; CDR2 reads FQNNGV. This CDR3 has 14 amino acids.

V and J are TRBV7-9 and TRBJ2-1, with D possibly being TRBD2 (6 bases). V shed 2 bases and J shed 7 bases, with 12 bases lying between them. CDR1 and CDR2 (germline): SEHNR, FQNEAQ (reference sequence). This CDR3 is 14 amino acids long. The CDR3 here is CASSLPVAGNEQFF. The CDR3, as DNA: TGTGCCAGCAGCTTACCGGTTGCGGGGAATGAGCAGTTCTTC. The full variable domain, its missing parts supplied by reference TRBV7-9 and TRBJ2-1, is DTGVSQNPRHKITKRGQNVTFRCDPISEHNRLYWYRQTLGQGPEFLTYFQNEAQLEKSRLLSDRFSAERPKGSFSTLEIQRTEQGDSAMYLCASSLPVAGNEQFFGPGTRLTVL.

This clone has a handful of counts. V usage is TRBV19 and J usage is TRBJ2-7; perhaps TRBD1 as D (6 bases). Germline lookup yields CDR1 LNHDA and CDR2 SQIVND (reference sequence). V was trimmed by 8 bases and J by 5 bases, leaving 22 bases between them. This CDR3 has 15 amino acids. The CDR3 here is CASRYRDTLNHEQYF. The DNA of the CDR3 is TGTGCCAGTCGATACCGGGACACCCTCAACCACGAGCAGTACTTC.

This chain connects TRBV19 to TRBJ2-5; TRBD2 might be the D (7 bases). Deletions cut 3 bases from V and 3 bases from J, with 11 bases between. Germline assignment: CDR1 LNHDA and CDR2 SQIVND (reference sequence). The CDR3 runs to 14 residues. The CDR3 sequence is CASSMGGLEETQYF. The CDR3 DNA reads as TGTGCCAGTAGTATGGGGGGGCTTGAAGAGACCCAGTACTTC.